This record covers a single T cell receptor beta chain. The protocol was immunoSEQ multiplex PCR, while the TCRdb copy is restricted to in-frame clones and leaves out a portion. In the table there are some 220,000 clones, around 81% of which are singletons. CDR1 and CDR2 (germline): SQVTM, ANQGSEA. J lost 0 bases, V lost 5 bases, and 4 bases had no gene match. The CDR3 has 14 residues. This entry comes from a study of blood T cell repertoires in COVID-19. The TCR comes from a human donor in a cohort sampled during active COVID-19. V gene TRBV29-1 combines with J gene TRBJ2-7, with 10 bases lining up with TRBD1. Sample: peripheral blood. The CDR3 is CSVLGQGSSYEQYF. In nucleotides, the CDR3 is TGCAGCGTTTTGGGACAGGGGAGCTCCTACGAGCAGTACTTC.